This T cell receptor beta chain was documented in a study of shared T cell receptors in the human thymus. Sequencing was performed with immunoSEQ multiplex PCR; in TCRdb, only in-frame clones are kept and a portion is missing. In the table there are hundreds of thousands of clones, 87% of which are singletons. The CDR3 has 15 amino acids. The V gene's germline CDR1 is WSHSY and CDR2 SAAADI. V trimming: 2 bases; J trimming: 6 bases; junction bases outside the gene matches: 6. The same data also went into a second study, on human thymus T cells. This second study says: All donors were healthy Finnish infants who were undergoing corrective surgery to treat congenital heart defects. In corrective heart surgery, resections were taken, and these provided the thymus tissue. Related work found strong thymic repertoire overlap between unrelated individuals.

The chain couples TRBV10-2 to TRBJ2-2; 7 nucleotides align to TRBD1. The material sequenced was thymocytes. The TCR comes from a boy less than two years old with a congenital heart defect. The DNA of the CDR3 is TGCGCCAGCAGTGAGAGTTGGCAGGGGGCCGGGGAGCTGTTTTTT. Translated: CASSESWQGAGELFF.